This TCR beta chain emerged from a study of sequential checkpoint blockade in melanoma. The wider study: Roughly 23 patients had matched tumor biopsies before treatment and at week 13 after nivolumab or ipilimumab alone. Study observations and caveats: Mutational load did not correlate with tumor T-cell fraction or clonality.

The treatment: randomized to nivolumab then ipilimumab (arm A) or the reverse (arm B). With 4 bases removed from V and 5 bases from J, the gap between germline ends came to 8 bases. Germline V CDR1 and CDR2: SGDLS, YYNGEE. The CDR3 runs to 12 residues. On this clone itself: Its antigen is unidentified.

Sequenced by immunoSEQ multiplex PCR; TCRdb stores in-frame clones only, minus some. Of a few thousand clones listed, 22% were seen once; the top ten hold roughly 20%. The chain combines TRBV9 with TRBJ2-3; no definite D call. Sequenced material: tumor tissue (inferred from file names), taken from a patient given nivolumab and ipilimumab in sequence. The receptor was derived from a human donor with melanoma. The CDR3 sequence is CASSSPGDTQYF. The CDR3 DNA reads as TGTGCCAGCAGCTCCCCTGGAGATACGCAGTATTTT.